Below are 18 T cell receptor beta chains sequenced from a single sample in a study of T cell clonotyping in hematopoietic cell transplantation (dated by TCRdb to about 2021). Interpreted using the paper, the time point label stands for: 100 days after allo-HCT. Libraries were prepared through the immunoSEQ multiplex PCR assay. The table was pulled from immuneACCESS by TCRdb, which kept in-frame rearrangements only. Such tables lose some clones; where checked, under half of the loss comes from unresolved V genes, and the rest has no known cause. Here the sample has roughly 9,800 clones; less than 60% occur a single time. Clones ranked in the top ten supply over 10% of the sample. The sequencing here drew on peripheral blood mononuclear cells, taken 100 days after allogeneic stem cell transplant. The receptor set was obtained from a female patient aged 50-60 years who had an allogeneic stem cell transplant from an unrelated donor, so the T cells may come from the graft donor. Some clones in this sample may be carry-over from other donors' samples.

This clone turned up a few times. The chain carries TRBV7-2 and TRBJ2-7; no reliable D call. Germline V gives CDR1 SGHTA, CDR2 FQGNSA. There are 13 residues in the CDR3. The V and J ends lost 2 bases and 1 base respectively, with 6 bases between them. CDR3 sequence reads: CASSLYTSYEQYF. The CDR3 DNA follows: TGTGCCAGCAGCTTATACACGTCCTACGAGCAGTACTTC.

CDR3 bases: TGTGCCAGCAGCACCGGGACCCCGCGCCGGACCTTC. This gives the protein CASSTGTPRRTF. V usage is TRBV2 and J usage is TRBJ1-2; possible D gene TRBD1, 5 bases. The V end lost 6 bases, the J end lost 14 bases, and 19 bases lay between the germline ends. The CDR3 has 12 amino acids. In germline, CDR1 is SNHLY, CDR2 FYNNEI.

This clone has a single count. The rearrangement uses TRBV7-2 and TRBJ2-1; D unclear. Germline lookup yields CDR1 SGHTA and CDR2 FQGNSA. Trimming stripped 2 bases from V and 9 bases from J, with 5 bases between. The CDR3 is 11 residues long. In DNA form, the CDR3 reads TGTGCCAGCAGCTTAAGACTTGAGCAGTTCTTC. Amino acids: CASSLRLEQFF. The entire variable domain, with the rest obtained from reference TRBV7-2 and TRBJ2-1, is as follows: GAGVSQSPSNKVTEKGKDVELRCDPISGHTALYWYRQSLGQGLEFLIYFQGNSAPDKSGLPSDRFSAERTGGSVSTLTIQRTQQEDSAVYLCASSLRLEQFFGPGTRLTVL.

For the CDR3, the DNA is TGTGCCAGCACCCTTTCAGCGGGGGGACTCAATGAGCAGTTCTTC. It is translated as CASTLSAGGLNEQFF. This chain connects TRBV27 to TRBJ2-1, with 9 bases aligning to TRBD2. CDR1 and CDR2 (germline): MNHEY, SMNVEV (reference sequence). The junction had 10 bases not matched to a gene; V was cut back by 7 bases and J by 6 bases. The CDR3 extends over 15 amino acids.

A single count supports this clone. The chain uses TRBV30 and TRBJ2-1, with a tentative D call TRBD1 (6 bases). CDR1 and CDR2 from the germline V gene are GTSNPN and SVGIG (reference sequence). V was pared by 4 bases and J by 11 bases, with 18 bases between. This CDR3 has 13 amino acids. CDR3 loop: CAWITTGSGKQFF. In nucleotides, the CDR3 is TGTGCCTGGATAACAACAGGGTCTGGGAAGCAGTTCTTC.

This clone was observed a few times. The rearrangement joins TRBV27 to TRBJ2-5, with no clear D. Germline values: CDR1 MNHEY, CDR2 SMNVEV (reference sequence). The CDR3 totals 14 residues. V was clipped by 4 bases and J by 5 bases, with 14 bases between them. This chain's CDR3 is CASSSDSDVETQYF. The CDR3 DNA is TGTGCCAGCAGTTCCGACTCAGACGTGGAGACCCAGTACTTC.

This clone was detected only a few times. This sequence joins TRBV2 and TRBJ1-4; D gene ambiguous. Between the trimmed V and J ends, which lost 7 bases and 8 bases, there was a span of 11 bases. The CDR3 extends over 12 amino acids. Germline CDR1 and CDR2: SNHLY and FYNNEI. The CDR3 here is CASKSDWEKLFF. CDR3 nucleotides: TGTGCCAGCAAGTCAGACTGGGAAAAACTGTTTTTT.

The chain combines TRBV28 with TRBJ2-5; 7 bases map to TRBD2. V lost 5 bases, J lost 11 bases, and 14 bases stayed unmatched. The CDR3 extends over 14 amino acids. Germline V lookup: CDR1 MDHEN, CDR2 SYDVKM. The CDR3, as DNA: TGTGCCAGCAGTAAACATTCTGGTCTAGCGGAGCAGTACTTC. It translates to CASSKHSGLAEQYF.

The genes are TRBV6-5 and TRBJ2-5, with D possibly being TRBD1 or TRBD2 (5 bases each). V was clipped by 3 bases and J by 1 base, with 12 bases between them. The CDR3 extends over 15 amino acids. Per germline, CDR1 MNHEY and CDR2 SVGAGI. The CDR3 protein is CASSYVRDVQETQYF. In DNA form, the CDR3 reads TGTGCCAGCAGTTATGTCCGGGACGTCCAAGAGACCCAGTACTTC.

In this sample, this clone turned up a few times. This chain uses TRBV19 with TRBJ1-3, with 8 bases that match TRBD1. CDR3 length equals 16 residues. The ends lost 5 bases at V and 1 base at J; junction bases unmatched: 7. The germline CDR1 and CDR2 sequences are LNHDA and SQIVND (reference sequence). In DNA, the CDR3 is TGTGCCAGTAGTCATCCAGGGGGCCGGTCTGGAAACACCATATATTTT. It codes for CASSHPGGRSGNTIYF. The full variable domain, completed using reference TRBV19 and TRBJ1-3, is DGGITQSPKYLFRKEGQNVTLSCEQNLNHDAMYWYRQDPGQGLRLIYYSQIVNDFQKGDIAEGYSVSREKKESFPLTVTSAQKNPTAFYLCASSHPGGRSGNTIYFGEGSWLTVV.

This clone was recorded a few times. The genes are TRBV7-9 and TRBJ2-7, with D unresolved. Germline loops: CDR1 SEHNR, CDR2 FQNEAQ (reference sequence). V was shortened by 5 bases and J by 0 bases, with 2 bases between the two germline ends. The CDR3 is 11 residues long. CDR3 nucleotide sequence: TGTGCCAGCAGCGCCTCCTACGAGCAGTACTTC. Its translation: CASSASYEQYF.

This clone showed up just a few times. The CDR3 spells CAWEIRGKYGYTF. The CDR3 nucleotides read TGTGCCTGGGAGATACGGGGCAAATATGGCTACACCTTC. The chain links TRBV30 to TRBJ1-2; TRBD1 is a possible D gene (5 bases). V gave up 5 bases and J gave up 5 bases, with 15 bases separating them. Germline loops: CDR1 GTSNPN, CDR2 SVGIG (reference sequence). The CDR3 length is 13 residues.

Note on this clone: The junction departs from germline at one end; a sequencing error may be responsible. This chain uses TRBV30 with TRBJ1-5, with D hard to call. The CDR3 runs 16 residues. Germline CDR1 GTSNPN, CDR2 SVGIG (reference sequence). The CDR3 DNA reads as TGTGCCTGGAGTGCCCCACCTGACGGAAGCAATCAGCCCCAGCACTTT. Its translation is CAWSAPPDGSNQPQHF. Variable domain in full (rest from reference TRBV30 and TRBJ1-5): SQTIHQWPATLVQPVGSPLSLECTVEGTSNPNLYWYRQAAGRGLQLLFYSVGIGQISSEVPQNLSASRPQDRQFILSSKKLLLSDSGFYLCAWSAPPDGSNQPQHFGDGTRLSIL.

This chain joins TRBV28 and TRBJ1-3; TRBD1 might be the D (6 bases). V lost 3 bases and J lost 8, with 17 bases in between. Germline lookup yields CDR1 MDHEN and CDR2 SYDVKM. The CDR3 runs to 15 residues. The CDR3, as DNA: TGTGCCAGCAGTTTCGCCGGGGGGCTTAGAGACACCATATATTTT. Amino acid sequence: CASSFAGGLRDTIYF.

This clone was detected a few times. The chain joins TRBV7-9 to TRBJ1-2; TRBD1 might be the D (5 bases). The V gene's germline CDR1 is SEHNR and CDR2 FQNEAQ (reference sequence). Trimming removed 6 bases at V and 4 bases at J, with 9 bases between. The CDR3 totals 12 residues. The CDR3 DNA is TGTGCCAGCAGGCGTGACAGCTATGGCTACACCTTC. This sequence encodes CASRRDSYGYTF.

The chain recombines TRBV6-6 with TRBJ2-7; no clear D. The V gene's germline CDR1 is MNHNY and CDR2 SVGAGI (reference sequence). V was cut by 7 bases and J by 7 bases, with 11 bases left in between. The CDR3 runs to 11 residues. The CDR3 is CASIKNEEQYF. The CDR3 DNA sequence: TGTGCCAGCATCAAAAACGAGGAGCAGTACTTC.

This rearrangement joins TRBV30 to TRBJ1-2; TRBD1 matches 7 bases. This CDR3 is 14 amino acids long. J gave up 4 bases and V 8 bases, and 13 bases lay outside the gene matches. Germline lookup yields CDR1 GTSNPN and CDR2 SVGIG (reference sequence). The CDR3 DNA is TGTGCCGGGACGGGACAGTACCGTCCCTATGGCTACACCTTC. Protein product: CAGTGQYRPYGYTF.

V gene TRBV6-5 combines with J gene TRBJ1-2, with TRBD1 matching over 9 bases. The germline CDR1 and CDR2 sequences are MNHEY and SVGAGI. Trimming took 6 bases from V and 8 from J; bases not matched to a gene: 7. This CDR3 contains 13 residues. The CDR3 protein is CASSPQGAAGYTF. CDR3 in DNA: TGTGCCAGCAGCCCACAGGGGGCGGCGGGCTACACCTTC.